Sequencing of this TCR beta chain was carried out in a study of T-cell reconstitution after alpha-beta-depleted transplantation in children. Findings and limits, study-wide: There were some patients whose high TCRbeta diversity at day 60 came from surviving recipient T cells and thymic progenitors. Approximately two months post-transplant, alpha-beta T cells reportedly originated from several hundred expanded graft clones. T-cell numbers and diversity, one year after transplant, stemmed largely from T cells that were newly produced.

The CDR3 is made up of 16 amino acids. Trimming shortened V by 7 bases and J by 0 bases, and 21 bases separated the two germline ends. Germline V gene lookup returns CDR1 SQVTM and CDR2 ANQGSEA. This clonotype was counted at least ten times. Its antigen is undetermined. Library preparation (for TCRbeta) was performed with unique molecular identifiers. TCRdb recomputed calls from the PCR reads with MiXCR, one row per CDR3 protein. Among a few hundred thousand distinct CDR3 sequences listed, around 10% were seen once. This clonotype originated in a boy under two years old with acute myeloid leukemia, due to receive a stem cell transplant. The chain is built from TRBV29-1 and TRBJ1-2, with D unclear. The specimen was PBMCs, collected before TCRalphabeta/CD19-depleted stem cell transplant. This chain's CDR3 is CSARIANGPSNYGYTF. The CDR3 DNA is TGCAGCGCCAGAATTGCAAATGGACCTTCTAACTATGGCTACACCTTC.